This T cell receptor (beta chain) was documented in a study of graft-versus-host responses after intestinal transplantation. For the study at large: Grafts were multivisceral, liver-intestinal, or isolated intestinal. Induction using anti-thymocyte globulin, followed by tacrolimus and steroids for roughly 3 years, was given to all recipients. Study results and limitations: When patients had graft-donor T cell macrochimerism, their allografts held high graft-versus-host to host-versus-graft clonal ratios. Early post-transplant falls in HvG clones accompanied the peak levels of circulating GvH clones.

Produced via immunoSEQ multiplex PCR; TCRdb's table is partial and in-frame only. Among around 89,000 clones listed, around 93% were seen once. Regarding this clone: Its antigen is as yet unknown.

The CDR3 has 17 amino acids. Germline CDR1 is SNHLY and CDR2 is FYNNEI. With 3 bases removed from V and 3 bases from J, the gap between germline ends came to 17 bases. This TCR was recovered from a human donor who was the organ donor for an intestinal transplant. Sequenced material: unstimulated CD8+ T cells sorted from spleen or lymph node cells, taken before transplant. This rearrangement joins TRBV2 to TRBJ2-2, with D possibly matching TRBD1 (6 bases). CDR3 nucleotide sequence: TGTGCCAGCAGTGACGGCACCCAGGGGACGGACACCGGGGAGCTGTTTTTT. Translating gives CASSDGTQGTDTGELFF.